The present T cell receptor (beta chain) was sequenced within a study of T cells in Graves' hyperthyroidism and ophthalmopathy. CDR1 LNHDA and CDR2 SQIVND come from the germline V gene (reference sequence). This CDR3 is 12 amino acids long. Trimming shortened V by 6 bases and J by 2 bases, and 8 bases separated the two germline ends. The CDR3 regions of TCR beta were amplified from RNA transcripts. The TCR CDR3 was amplified in a first-round RT-PCR using the HTBI primer set. TCRdb reprocessed the multiplex PCR reads with MiXCR, giving one entry per CDR3 protein. Counted here are approximately 620,000 distinct CDR3 sequences, around 13% occurring once; the ten biggest clones make up 5% to 7%.

The source is a woman in her twenties or thirties with Graves' hyperthyroidism that later progressed to Graves' ophthalmopathy. The sample comprised blood. The chain recombines TRBV19 with TRBJ2-7; the D is unclear. CDR3: CASRDKTYEQYF. CDR3 sequence (DNA): TGTGCCAGTAGAGACAAGACCTACGAGCAGTACTTC.